The 9 T cell receptor beta chains given below trace back to one sample, sequenced in a study of cytotoxic CD8 clonotypes in ibrutinib-treated CLL. The protocol was immunoSEQ multiplex PCR, while the TCRdb copy is restricted to in-frame clones and leaves out a portion. Found here are 160,000 or so clones, 70% to 90% of them singletons; the top ten hold approximately 3%. The sample consisted of PBMCs, taken at disease progression, from a patient treated with ibrutinib. These receptors all come from a human donor with chronic lymphocytic leukemia.

This sequence joins TRBV11-3 and TRBJ2-1; TRBD2 matches at 8 bases. The CDR3 has 15 amino acids. From germline, CDR1 is SGHNT and CDR2 YENEEA. J gave up 4 bases and V 1 base, and 3 bases lay outside the gene matches. The CDR3, as DNA: TGTGCCAGCAGCTTAGGAGCGGGAGCGTACAATGAGCAGTTCTTC. Its protein is CASSLGAGAYNEQFF.

The gene calls are TRBV4-1 and TRBJ1-1; TRBD1 matches at 8 bases. The CDR3 has 18 amino acids. V shed 4 bases, J shed 1 base, and the junction held 14 bases outside the gene matches. Germline CDR1 is MGHRA and CDR2 is YSYEKL. CDR3 sequence: CASSLLPGRGRRNTEAFF. As DNA, the CDR3 is TGCGCCAGCAGCCTCCTCCCGGGCAGGGGGCGCAGGAACACTGAAGCTTTCTTT.

The chain recombines TRBV4-3 with TRBJ1-5, with 9 bases aligning to TRBD1. Per germline, CDR1 LGHNA and CDR2 YSLEER. V lost 0 bases to trimming and J lost 4 bases; unmatched junction nucleotides: 13. This CDR3 comprises 19 residues. The CDR3 here is CASSQDLVDRGFRNQPQHF. The CDR3 bases are TGCGCCAGCAGCCAAGATCTAGTGGACAGGGGATTTCGAAATCAGCCCCAGCATTTT.

The V and J genes are TRBV28 and TRBJ1-2, with no clear D. CDR3 length equals 12 residues. Germline V gives CDR1 MDHEN, CDR2 SYDVKM. Trimming shortened V by 9 bases and J by 4 bases, and 12 bases separated the two germline ends. CDR3 amino acids: CASSTKAYGYTF. The CDR3 bases are TGTGCCAGTTCAACAAAGGCCTATGGCTACACCTTC.

The chain is built from TRBV29-1 and TRBJ1-1, with D tentatively TRBD1 (5 bases). V gave up 0 bases and J gave up 1 base, with 18 bases separating them. Germline CDR1 and CDR2: SQVTM and ANQGSEA. The CDR3 length is 17 residues. The chain's CDR3 is CSVEESRAHEGNTEAFF. As DNA, the CDR3 is TGCAGCGTTGAAGAATCCAGGGCTCATGAAGGGAACACTGAAGCTTTCTTT.

The V call is TRBV11-2, the J call TRBJ2-2; 11 nucleotides match TRBD2. Germline lookup yields CDR1 SGHAT and CDR2 FQNNGV. Trimming cost V 2 bases and J 4 bases; bases outside gene matches: 6. CDR3 length: 17 amino acids. The CDR3 region has the DNA TGTGCCAGCAGCTTAATACTAGCGGGAGATCCCACCGGGGAGCTGTTTTTT. Protein sequence: CASSLILAGDPTGELFF.

V and J are TRBV4-3 and TRBJ2-1, with TRBD2 matching 7 bases. This CDR3 has 18 residues. V shed 0 bases, J shed 3 bases, and the junction held 11 bases outside the gene matches. Germline assignment: CDR1 LGHNA and CDR2 YSLEER. The CDR3: CASSQDFRGGGDYNEQFF. Here the CDR3 DNA reads TGCGCCAGCAGCCAAGATTTTAGGGGCGGGGGAGACTACAATGAGCAGTTCTTC.

The V and J genes are TRBV7-3 and TRBJ2-1; D uncertain. V lost 5 bases to trimming and J lost 4 bases, with 21 bases between them. Looked up from germline, CDR1 is SGHTA and CDR2 is FQGTGA. The CDR3 has 17 amino acids. The CDR3 is CASSPGLERRFYNEQFF. CDR3 bases: TGTGCCAGCAGCCCCGGGCTAGAAAGACGGTTTTACAATGAGCAGTTCTTC.

The chain employs TRBV4-2 and TRBJ2-1, with D possibly being TRBD1 or TRBD2 (5 bases each). V lost 2 bases, J lost 8 bases, and 16 bases lay in between. Germline-derived CDR1 and CDR2 are LGHNA and YNFKEQ. The CDR3 consists of 15 residues. The DNA for the CDR3 is TGTGCCAGCAGCCAACGTCCGGGGCTGGAAGATGAGCAGTTCTTC. This codes for CASSQRPGLEDEQFF.